The rows below give T cell receptor beta chains drawn from one sample of a study of molecular identifiers for immune sequencing clone quantification. Using its own MiXCR run on the PCR reads, TCRdb lists one record per CDR3 protein. The table lists about 630,000 distinct CDR3 sequences, roughly 23% of them singletons. Sequenced input: naive CD8+ T cells from blood, with Jurkat cell RNA spiked in. The receptors shown here come from a human donor in good health. Some libraries in this study had Jurkat cell RNA spiked in. The conserved cysteine and the conserved F or W are not part of the CDR3 here. The D gene is left open where the match is weak. Clone size is stated in some rows and not others, as once, few, many or a class when expanded.

V gene: TRBV7-9; D gene: -; J gene: TRBJ2-2; clone size: -; CDR3 protein: ASSLTVAGELF
V gene: TRBV4-3; D gene: TRBD1; J gene: TRBJ2-3; clone size: many; CDR3 protein: ASSQDRAPATDTQY
V gene: TRBV19; D gene: -; J gene: TRBJ1-2; clone size: -; CDR3 protein: ASSMTNNYGYT
V gene: TRBV7-9; D gene: TRBD1; J gene: TRBJ1-4; clone size: many; CDR3 protein: ASSLPPGQGPTNEKLF
V gene: TRBV6-6; D gene: TRBD1; J gene: TRBJ1-3; clone size: -; CDR3 protein: ASSYGIKAGGAGNTIY
V gene: TRBV9; D gene: TRBD1; J gene: TRBJ1-2; clone size: few; CDR3 protein: ASSVQLTGSDYGYT
V gene: TRBV20-1; D gene: -; J gene: TRBJ2-6; clone size: few; CDR3 protein: SARDQAFRYSGANVLT
V gene: TRBV9; D gene: -; J gene: TRBJ2-3; clone size: few; CDR3 protein: ASQGGHADTQY
V gene: TRBV7-2; D gene: -; J gene: TRBJ2-4; clone size: many; CDR3 protein: ASSLSRGKNIQY
V gene: TRBV5-4; D gene: -; J gene: TRBJ1-5; clone size: few; CDR3 protein: ASSSGPTGNQPQH
V gene: TRBV29-1; D gene: -; J gene: TRBJ2-2; clone size: many; CDR3 protein: SVGRSSGELF
V gene: TRBV5-3; D gene: -; J gene: TRBJ2-7; clone size: -; CDR3 protein: ASSPTRDLASQY
V gene: TRBV27; D gene: -; J gene: TRBJ2-5; clone size: many; CDR3 protein: ASSTRQAFQETQY
V gene: TRBV27; D gene: TRBD2; J gene: TRBJ2-7; clone size: many; CDR3 protein: ASREGLAVTYEQY
V gene: TRBV12-3/TRBV12-4; D gene: TRBD1; J gene: TRBJ1-4; clone size: -; CDR3 protein: ASSRDRGLGDEKLF
V gene: TRBV28; D gene: -; J gene: TRBJ1-4; clone size: many; CDR3 protein: ASSSSYGNEKLF
V gene: TRBV5-6; D gene: TRBD1; J gene: TRBJ2-7; clone size: many; CDR3 protein: ASGTGDFYEQY
V gene: TRBV18; D gene: TRBD1; J gene: TRBJ1-2; clone size: -; CDR3 protein: ASSETGISDGYT
V gene: TRBV5-1; D gene: -; J gene: TRBJ2-3; clone size: many; CDR3 protein: ASSLTGLPLTDTQY
V gene: TRBV7-9; D gene: TRBD1; J gene: TRBJ2-7; clone size: many; CDR3 protein: ASSTLDNWTGYYEQY
V gene: TRBV4-3; D gene: TRBD2; J gene: TRBJ2-7; clone size: many; CDR3 protein: ASSPGAGGTSYEQY
V gene: TRBV28; D gene: -; J gene: TRBJ2-7; clone size: many; CDR3 protein: ASSPQWGFGYEQY
V gene: TRBV6-2/TRBV6-3; D gene: TRBD1; J gene: TRBJ1-2; clone size: few; CDR3 protein: ASSYGTGGNYGYT
V gene: TRBV20-1; D gene: -; J gene: TRBJ1-1; clone size: many; CDR3 protein: SARSIRAMNTEAF
V gene: TRBV6-6; D gene: -; J gene: TRBJ1-2; clone size: -; CDR3 protein: ASSFVASAPYGYT